This TCR beta chain is drawn from a study of CD8+ T cells in alopecia areata. Broader study findings: Alopecia totalis/universalis scalp especially showed more expanded CD8+ clones than normal scalp.

This clone has just one count. The antigen is unknown. V was trimmed by 3 bases and J by 2 bases, leaving 10 bases between them. Germline lookup yields CDR1 GTSNPN and CDR2 SVGIG (reference sequence). This CDR3 region has 13 residues. Sequencing relied on a cDNA template that was reverse transcribed from extracted RNA. Data came from immunoSEQ multiplex PCR; TCRdb stores just in-frame clones and leaves some out. The table has roughly 100,000 clones, less than 70% seen once; the top ten hold 8% to 10%. This chain joins TRBV30 and TRBJ1-2; maybe TRBD1 (5 bases). Sequencing was done on a sample of CD4+ T cells sorted from blood. The clonotype originates from a human donor in good health. This CDR3 reads CAWRGTGNYGYTF. The CDR3 DNA follows: TGTGCCTGGAGGGGGACGGGGAACTATGGCTACACCTTC.